The T cell receptor (beta chain) described here comes from a study of CD8 T cells in ankylosing spondylitis. Study-level findings and limits: Reactive arthritis synovial fluid and blood were previously reported to contain some motif variants. Ankylosing spondylitis blood appeared to be characterized by a TCR beta motif of eight or nine highly homologous variants.

MiXCR was run by TCRdb on the 5' RACE reads, yielding one entry per CDR3 protein. The sample has over 400,000 distinct CDR3 sequences, roughly 26% seen once. As to this clonotype: The antigen remains unidentified.

Trimming shortened V by 7 bases and J by 4 bases, and 13 bases separated the two germline ends. The germline V gene encodes CDR1 SQVTM and CDR2 ANQGSEA. The CDR3 loop spans 12 amino acids. The clonotype comes from a male donor with ankylosing spondylitis. The chain joins TRBV29-1 to TRBJ1-2; D unresolved. Sequenced sample: blood, either unsorted or a sorted T cell fraction (not recorded which). CDR3 amino acids: CSAAGSFYGYTF. In DNA form, the CDR3 reads TGCAGCGCTGCTGGGAGCTTCTATGGCTACACCTTC.